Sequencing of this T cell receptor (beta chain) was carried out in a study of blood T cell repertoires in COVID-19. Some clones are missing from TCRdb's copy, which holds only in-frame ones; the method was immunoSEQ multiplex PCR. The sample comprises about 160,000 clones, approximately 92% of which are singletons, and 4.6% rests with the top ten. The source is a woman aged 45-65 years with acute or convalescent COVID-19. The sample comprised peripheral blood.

The DNA for the CDR3 is TGTGCCAGTAGGTCCGCGGGGGGGCGATTAAATGAGCAGTTCTTC. It yields the protein CASRSAGGRLNEQFF. This chain links TRBV19 with TRBJ2-1; TRBD2 matches at 9 bases. Looked up from germline, CDR1 is LNHDA and CDR2 is SQIVND (reference sequence). CDR3 length: 15 amino acids. The trim removed 6 bases at V and 7 bases at J, leaving 10 bases unmatched.